The 19 T cell receptor beta chains reported below all come from one sample, sequenced in a study of blood T cell repertoires in COVID-19. Profiling relied on immunoSEQ multiplex PCR, and the TCRdb table lists in-frame clones only, not all of them. The sample has 90,000 to 150,000 clones; roughly 90% are singletons. The specimen sequenced was peripheral blood. These receptor sequences come from a human donor with acute or convalescent COVID-19. The donor label of this sample is uncertain.

The chain joins TRBV4-1 to TRBJ1-2, with TRBD1 matching over 10 bases. Germline CDR1 is MGHRA and CDR2 is YSYEKL. CDR3 length: 18 amino acids. J was trimmed by 8 bases and V by 1 base; bases with no gene match: 16. Written as DNA, the CDR3 is TGCGCCAGCAGCCAAGTTTGGGACAGGGGCCTAAGCCACTGGGGCTACACCTTC. Protein: CASSQVWDRGLSHWGYTF.

The V gene is TRBV7-2, the J gene TRBJ1-1, with a weak D call TRBD1 (5 bases). CDR1 SGHTA and CDR2 FQGNSA come from the germline V gene. This CDR3 comprises 15 residues. V lost 0 bases and J lost 4, with 12 bases in between. The CDR3 sequence is CASSLAQARVTEAFF. The CDR3 DNA reads as TGTGCCAGCAGCTTAGCACAGGCTCGGGTCACTGAAGCTTTCTTT. The entire variable domain, with the rest obtained from reference TRBV7-2 and TRBJ1-1, is as follows: GAGVSQSPSNKVTEKGKDVELRCDPISGHTALYWYRQSLGQGLEFLIYFQGNSAPDKSGLPSDRFSAERTGGSVSTLTIQRTQQEDSAVYLCASSLAQARVTEAFFGQGTRLTVV.

The chain has TRBV19 and TRBJ1-5; no reliable D call. Germline loops: CDR1 LNHDA, CDR2 SQIVND (reference sequence). This CDR3 region has 14 residues. V lost 9 bases to trimming and J lost 2 bases, with 14 bases between them. The CDR3 reads CASKHSFGNQPQHF. In nucleotides, the CDR3 is TGTGCCAGCAAACATTCGTTTGGCAATCAGCCCCAGCATTTT.

J is TRBJ1-6 and V is TRBV28; 9 positions agree with TRBD1. After removal of 5 bases from V and 8 bases from J, the junction contained 10 bases not matched to a gene. The CDR3 sequence is 16 residues long. The germline V gene has CDR1 MDHEN and CDR2 SYDVKM. The CDR3 sequence is CASSLPQGAGDSPLHF. The CDR3 region has the DNA TGTGCCAGCAGTCTACCACAGGGGGCGGGGGATTCACCCCTCCACTTT.

This sequence joins TRBV19 and TRBJ1-1; 7 bases map to TRBD1. The germline V gene encodes CDR1 LNHDA and CDR2 SQIVND (reference sequence). There are 14 residues in the CDR3. V was pared by 5 bases and J by 6 bases, with 9 bases of the junction left unmatched. In DNA form, the CDR3 reads TGTGCCAGTAGTTCCCACTCCGGGACAGCTGAAGCTTTCTTT. This encodes CASSSHSGTAEAFF.

The chain combines TRBV10-3 with TRBJ1-2; 9 bases agree with TRBD1. V lost 4 bases, J lost 1 base, and 10 bases stayed unmatched. This CDR3 has 17 amino acids. Germline V CDR1 and CDR2: ENHRY, SYGVKD. CDR3: CAISGAITGGLNYGYTF. Here the CDR3 DNA reads TGTGCCATCAGTGGGGCGATCACAGGGGGCCTTAACTATGGCTACACCTTC.

The chain employs TRBV7-2 and TRBJ2-3, with 9 bases aligning to TRBD2. Germline CDR1 and CDR2: SGHTA and FQGNSA. The CDR3 covers 16 residues. Losses at the gene ends were 1 base for V and 8 bases for J; bases not matched to a gene: 10. In nucleotides, the CDR3 is TGTGCCAGCAGCTTAGGGGGACTAGCCGGGAAGGGTACGCAGTATTTT. Translation: CASSLGGLAGKGTQYF.

This chain joins TRBV29-1 and TRBJ1-5; D remains unclear. CDR1 SQVTM and CDR2 ANQGSEA come from the germline V gene. Trimming took 5 bases from V and 3 from J, leaving 11 bases between them. The CDR3 has 13 residues. The CDR3 DNA is TGCAGCGTTCGTGACAACCACAATCAGCCCCAGCATTTT. Its protein product is CSVRDNHNQPQHF.

This chain uses TRBV19 with TRBJ2-5; the match to TRBD1 covers 9 bases. The CDR3 has 19 amino acids. The J segment lost 5 bases and the V segment lost 4 bases, leaving 20 bases of the junction unmatched. Germline CDR1 and CDR2: LNHDA and SQIVND (reference sequence). The CDR3 here is CASSTDSRVGQGSLETQYF. CDR3 bases: TGTGCCAGTAGTACCGATAGTCGGGTCGGACAGGGGTCTTTGGAGACCCAGTACTTC.

The chain uses TRBV3-1 (or the pseudogene TRBV3-2) and TRBJ1-6; maybe TRBD1 (5 bases). The CDR3 sequence is 16 residues long. V was trimmed by 4 bases and J by 0 bases, leaving 10 bases between them. Germline-derived CDR1 and CDR2 are LGHDT and YNNKEL (reference sequence). The CDR3 nucleotides read TGTGCCAGCAGCCTCTCCCAGGGCTCCTATAATTCACCCCTCCACTTT. It is translated as CASSLSQGSYNSPLHF.

This sequence joins TRBV2 and TRBJ2-3, with a weak D call TRBD1 (5 bases). The CDR3 spans 16 residues. Germline CDR1 and CDR2: SNHLY and FYNNEI. V lost 0 bases and J lost 6, with 16 bases in between. DNA for the CDR3: TGTGCCAGCAGTGAAGCCCTTGGGGCAGGGCGGGATACGCAGTATTTT. This encodes CASSEALGAGRDTQYF.

J is TRBJ1-6 and V is TRBV6-2 or TRBV6-3; TRBD1 aligns across 7 bases. CDR3 length: 15 amino acids. The germline gives CDR1 MNHEY, CDR2 SVGEGT. After removal of 0 bases from V and 5 bases from J, the junction contained 1 base not matched to a gene. The CDR3 protein is CASSYSTGHNSPLHF. DNA of the CDR3: TGTGCCAGCAGTTACTCGACAGGGCATAATTCACCCCTCCACTTT.

The V and J genes are TRBV18 and TRBJ1-3; unclear D gene. Trimming pared 1 base from V and 0 bases from J, leaving 7 bases between. Germline CDR1 is KGHSH and CDR2 is LQKENI. This CDR3 comprises 15 residues. CDR3 loop: CASSPLPVSGNTIYF. The CDR3, as DNA: TGTGCCAGCTCACCACTACCGGTCTCTGGAAACACCATATATTTT.

This clone was counted once. The chain has TRBV29-1 and TRBJ2-1, with D tentatively TRBD1 (5 bases). This CDR3 has 13 residues. Germline lookup yields CDR1 SQVTM and CDR2 ANQGSEA. Trimming stripped 6 bases from V and 9 bases from J, with 18 bases between. The CDR3 is CSVDSFHNSEQFF. CDR3 nucleotide sequence: TGCAGCGTCGACAGTTTCCACAATAGTGAGCAGTTCTTC.

The chain carries TRBV27 and TRBJ2-7; possible D gene TRBD1, 6 bases. The V end was cut by 2 bases, the J end by 2 bases, with 10 bases between. The CDR3 has 14 amino acids. The germline V gene has CDR1 MNHEY and CDR2 SMNVEV (reference sequence). The CDR3 nucleotides are TGTGCCAGCAGTTTAAAAAGGGGGACCTACGAGCAGTACTTC. Translated, it gives CASSLKRGTYEQYF.

The chain uses TRBV13 and TRBJ2-1, with D possibly being TRBD1 (5 bases). CDR1 and CDR2 (germline): PRHDT, FYEKMQ (reference sequence). The CDR3 is made up of 14 amino acids. Between the trimmed V and J ends, which lost 8 bases and 7 bases, there was a span of 18 bases. The CDR3 region has the DNA TGTGCCAGCCGAACCCGTTGGGGCTTGAATGAGCAGTTCTTC. Translating gives CASRTRWGLNEQFF. The whole variable domain, filled in from reference TRBV13 and TRBJ2-1, reads AAGVIQSPRHLIKEKRETATLKCYPIPRHDTVYWYQQGPGQDPQFLISFYEKMQSDKGSIPDRFSAQQFSDYHSELNMSSLELGDSALYFCASRTRWGLNEQFFGPGTRLTVL.

The chain combines TRBV5-6 with TRBJ1-2; 7 bases align to TRBD1. V trimming: 3 bases; J trimming: 4 bases; junction bases outside the gene matches: 12. The length of the CDR3 is 16 residues. Germline values: CDR1 SGHDT, CDR2 YYEEEE. For the CDR3, the DNA is TGTGCCAGCAGCTACAGGGGAACCCTATCGGGCTATGGCTACACCTTC. Protein product: CASSYRGTLSGYGYTF.

The chain's CDR3 is CASSLNSGEETQYF. In nucleotides, the CDR3 is TGCGCCAGCAGCTTGAATTCGGGGGAGGAGACCCAGTACTTC. The chain carries TRBV5-1 and TRBJ2-5; a possible D gene is TRBD2 (6 bases). CDR1 and CDR2 (germline): SGHRS, YFSETQ. CDR3 length: 14 residues. The V gene lost 1 base and the J gene lost 5 bases, with 12 bases spanning the gap.

V usage is TRBV28 and J usage is TRBJ1-5, with a tentative D call TRBD1 (6 bases). CDR3 length equals 16 residues. Germline V lookup: CDR1 MDHEN, CDR2 SYDVKM. V lost 2 bases and J lost 2, with 13 bases in between. In nucleotides, the CDR3 is TGTGCCAGCAGTTTAACGAAGGGGGTAGGCAATCAGCCCCAGCATTTT. This translates into CASSLTKGVGNQPQHF. Full variable domain (rest looked up from reference TRBV28 and TRBJ1-5): DVKVTQSSRYLVKRTGEKVFLECVQDMDHENMFWYRQDPGLGLRLIYFSYDVKMKEKGDIPEGYSVSREKKERFSLILESASTNQTSMYLCASSLTKGVGNQPQHFGDGTRLSIL.